This T cell receptor (beta chain) was recorded in a study of technical replicates of blood from a handful of donors. From germline, CDR1 is PRHDT and CDR2 FYEKMQ (reference sequence). This CDR3 spans 16 amino acids. V shed 3 bases and J shed 1 base, with 12 bases lying between them. Clones were sequenced by immunoSEQ multiplex PCR, and TCRdb holds only the in-frame ones, with some missing. The repertoire holds around 65,000 clones, with around 85% as singletons. The sample was PBMCs. V is TRBV13 and J is TRBJ2-2, with a tentative D call TRBD1 (5 bases). The TCR was taken from a human donor in good health. Some clones in this sample may be carry-over from other donors' samples. This chain's CDR3 is CASSLSGQGNTGELFF. CDR3 in DNA: TGTGCCAGCAGCTTGAGTGGGCAGGGGAACACCGGGGAGCTGTTTTTT.